Listed here is a single TCR beta chain. Its antigen is undetermined. Germline trimming cut 0 bases from V and 4 bases from J; bases unmatched to any gene: 5. The V gene's germline CDR1 is MNHEY and CDR2 SMNVEV (reference sequence). This CDR3 has 16 amino acids. This specimen comes from a study of cytomegalovirus exposure and HLA in healthy donors. Study-wide context: For the approximately 400 genotyped donors, 75% to 90% fell within the Caucasian-associated ancestry cluster. General study points: Likely technical artifact: a cluster of highly shared sequence variants.

Primers for the PCR totalled 60 Vbeta and 13 Jbeta. Libraries were prepared by immunoSEQ multiplex PCR; TCRdb keeps only in-frame clonotypes and omits some of them. Of 80,000 to 130,000 clones in the sample, more than 65% were seen once. The chain couples TRBV27 to TRBJ1-2; the match to TRBD1 covers 10 bases. Sequences were obtained from PBMCs. This receptor was identified in a young woman in good health and CMV-seronegative. The CDR3 sequence is CASSLSSTGGGYGYTF. The CDR3 nucleotides are TGTGCCAGCAGTTTATCTTCGACAGGGGGCGGCTATGGCTACACCTTC.